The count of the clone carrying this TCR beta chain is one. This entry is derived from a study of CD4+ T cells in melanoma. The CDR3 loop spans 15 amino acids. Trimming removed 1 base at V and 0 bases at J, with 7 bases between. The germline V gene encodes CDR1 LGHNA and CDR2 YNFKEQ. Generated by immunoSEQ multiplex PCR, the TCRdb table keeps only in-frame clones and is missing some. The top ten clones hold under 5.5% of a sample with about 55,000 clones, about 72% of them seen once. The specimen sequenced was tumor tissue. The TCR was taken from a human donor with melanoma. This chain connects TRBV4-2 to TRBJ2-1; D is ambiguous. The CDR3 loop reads CASSQGLHSYNEQFF. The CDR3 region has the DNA TGTGCCAGCAGCCAAGGACTGCACTCCTACAATGAGCAGTTCTTC.